This T cell receptor (beta chain) was found in a study of blood T cell repertoires in COVID-19. On the study more broadly: The samples span acute and convalescent COVID-19 from the United States, Italy and Spain.

How the authors handled the data: From reference gene primer amplification, estimates of nucleated cell counts were derived. Assay: immunoSEQ multiplex PCR; the TCRdb copy retains only in-frame clones and omits some. Clone size and V and J calls were adopted from that table, with D and trimming inferred from the DNA. The table records approximately 180,000 clones, more than 80% of them present only once. The length of the CDR3 is 14 residues. The germline V gene encodes CDR1 LGHDT and CDR2 YNNKEL (reference sequence). V lost 6 bases, J lost 0 bases, and 11 bases lay in between. Participants came from about 24 US areas, aged about 18 to 89 years. Donors of Cohort 3 who recovered were those that had two negative PCRs, clearance, or symptom resolution.

The clonotype was recovered from a man aged 40-49 years who had recovered from COVID-19. The chain joins TRBV3-1 (or the pseudogene TRBV3-2) to TRBJ1-1; D gene unclear. Sequenced material: PBMCs or T cells enriched from blood (not recorded which). This CDR3 reads CASRPSGMNTEAFF. The CDR3, as DNA: TGTGCCAGCAGACCCTCGGGGATGAACACTGAAGCTTTCTTT.